These 3 T cell receptor beta chains were sequenced from one sample in a study of glioma-infiltrating T cells after dendritic cell vaccination. Measured with immunoSEQ multiplex PCR; TCRdb has only the in-frame clones, and not every one. The table has about 65,000 clones, approximately 86% seen once; the top ten hold more than 9%. Time point described: after dendritic cell vaccination, including at tumor progression/relapse. Specimen: blood, collected after dendritic cell vaccination. The source of these receptors is a human donor with glioblastoma.

V and J are TRBV25-1 and TRBJ2-5; D is undetermined. Germline CDR1 is MGHDK and CDR2 is SYGVNS. The ends were cut back, 2 bases at V and 2 bases at J, with 9 bases in the middle. The CDR3 consists of 14 residues. The chain's CDR3 is CASSEVMLQETQYF. CDR3 coding DNA: TGTGCCAGCAGTGAAGTTATGTTACAAGAGACCCAGTACTTC. Based on the CDR3 plus reference TRBV25-1 and TRBJ2-5, the full variable domain is EADIYQTPRYLVIGTGKKITLECSQTMGHDKMYWYQQDPGMELHLIHYSYGVNSTEKGDLSSESTVSRIRTEHFPLTLESARPSHTSQYLCASSEVMLQETQYFGPGTRLLVL.

The gene calls are TRBV9 and TRBJ2-2; TRBD1 might be the D (5 bases). The germline CDR1 and CDR2 sequences are SGDLS and YYNGEE. The V end was cut by 1 base, the J end by 6 bases, with 7 bases between. The CDR3 spans 13 residues. The CDR3 loop is CASSVKGPGELFF. In DNA, the CDR3 is TGTGCCAGCAGCGTAAAGGGGCCCGGGGAGCTGTTTTTT.

The rearrangement links TRBV5-1 to TRBJ2-3; 11 nucleotides agree with TRBD2. This CDR3 region has 18 residues. Germline loops: CDR1 SGHRS, CDR2 YFSETQ. V shed 0 bases, J shed 6 bases, and the junction held 12 bases outside the gene matches. DNA of the CDR3: TGCGCCAGCAGCTTGGCTGGCACTAGCGGGGGACCCCCGGATACGCAGTATTTT. Protein sequence: CASSLAGTSGGPPDTQYF.